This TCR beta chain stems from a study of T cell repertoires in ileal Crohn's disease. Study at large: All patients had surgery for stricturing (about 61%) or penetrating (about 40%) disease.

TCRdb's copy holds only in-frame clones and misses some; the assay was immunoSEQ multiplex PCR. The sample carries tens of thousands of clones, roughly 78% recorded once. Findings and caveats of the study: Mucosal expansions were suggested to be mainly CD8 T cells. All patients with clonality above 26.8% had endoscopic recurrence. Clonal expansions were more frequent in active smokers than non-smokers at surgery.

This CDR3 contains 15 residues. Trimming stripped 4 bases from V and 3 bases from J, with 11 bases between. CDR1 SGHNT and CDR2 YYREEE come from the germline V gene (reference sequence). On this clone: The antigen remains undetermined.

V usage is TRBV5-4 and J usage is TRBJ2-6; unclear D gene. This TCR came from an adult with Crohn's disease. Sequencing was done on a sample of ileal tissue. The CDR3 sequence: CASSLQRGGANVLTF. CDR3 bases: TGTGCCAGCAGCCTCCAGCGAGGTGGGGCCAACGTCCTGACTTTC.